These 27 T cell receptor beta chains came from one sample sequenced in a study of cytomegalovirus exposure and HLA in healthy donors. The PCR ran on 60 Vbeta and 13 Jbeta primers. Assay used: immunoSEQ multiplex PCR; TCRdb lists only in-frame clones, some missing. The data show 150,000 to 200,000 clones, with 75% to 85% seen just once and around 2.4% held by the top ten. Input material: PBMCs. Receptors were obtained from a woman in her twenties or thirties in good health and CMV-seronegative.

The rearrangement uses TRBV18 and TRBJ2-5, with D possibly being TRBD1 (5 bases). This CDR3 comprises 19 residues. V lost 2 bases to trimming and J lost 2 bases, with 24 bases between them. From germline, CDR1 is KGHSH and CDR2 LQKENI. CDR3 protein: CASSPRAIWEGALQETQYF. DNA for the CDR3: TGTGCCAGCTCACCAAGGGCGATATGGGAAGGGGCACTGCAAGAGACCCAGTACTTC.

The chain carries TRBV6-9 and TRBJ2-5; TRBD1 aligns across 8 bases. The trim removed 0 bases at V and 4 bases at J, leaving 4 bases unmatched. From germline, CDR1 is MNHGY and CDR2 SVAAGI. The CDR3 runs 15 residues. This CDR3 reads CASSYSQGARETQYF. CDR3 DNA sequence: TGTGCCAGCAGTTATTCCCAGGGGGCACGAGAGACCCAGTACTTC.

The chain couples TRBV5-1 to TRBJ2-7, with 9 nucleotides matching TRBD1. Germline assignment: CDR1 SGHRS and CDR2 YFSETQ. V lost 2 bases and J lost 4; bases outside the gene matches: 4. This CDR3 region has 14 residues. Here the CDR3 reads CASSLQGAYYEQYF. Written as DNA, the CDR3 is TGCGCCAGCAGCTTACAGGGGGCTTATTACGAGCAGTACTTC.

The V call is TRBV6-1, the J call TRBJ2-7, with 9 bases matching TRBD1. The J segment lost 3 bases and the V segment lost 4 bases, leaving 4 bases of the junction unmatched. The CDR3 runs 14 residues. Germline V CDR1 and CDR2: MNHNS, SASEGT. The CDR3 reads CASSARDRDYEQYF. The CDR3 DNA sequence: TGTGCCAGCAGTGCCCGGGACAGGGACTACGAGCAGTACTTC.

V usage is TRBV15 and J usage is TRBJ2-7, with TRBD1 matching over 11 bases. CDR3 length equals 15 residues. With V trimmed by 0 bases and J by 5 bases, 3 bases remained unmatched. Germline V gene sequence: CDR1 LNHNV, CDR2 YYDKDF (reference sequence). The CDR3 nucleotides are TGTGCCACCAGCAGAGATGGACAGGGGGCGGACGAGCAGTACTTC. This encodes CATSRDGQGADEQYF.

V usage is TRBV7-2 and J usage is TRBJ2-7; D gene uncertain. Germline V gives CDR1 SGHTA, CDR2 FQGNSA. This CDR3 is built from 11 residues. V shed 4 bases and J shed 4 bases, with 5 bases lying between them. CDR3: CASSSQYEQYF. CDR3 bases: TGTGCCAGCAGCTCTCAGTACGAGCAGTACTTC.

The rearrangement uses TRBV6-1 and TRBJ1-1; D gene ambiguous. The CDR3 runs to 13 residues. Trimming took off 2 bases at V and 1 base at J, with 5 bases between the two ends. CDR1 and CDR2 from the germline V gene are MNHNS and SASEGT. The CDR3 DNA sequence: TGTGCCAGCAGTGAATCGTGGAACACTGAAGCTTTCTTT. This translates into CASSESWNTEAFF.

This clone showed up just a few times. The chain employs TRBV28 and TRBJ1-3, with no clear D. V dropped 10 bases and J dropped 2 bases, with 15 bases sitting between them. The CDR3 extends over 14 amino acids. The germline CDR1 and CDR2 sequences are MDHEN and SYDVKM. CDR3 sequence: CATTRGNPGNTIYF. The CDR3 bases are TGTGCCACGACCCGGGGTAATCCTGGAAACACCATATATTTT. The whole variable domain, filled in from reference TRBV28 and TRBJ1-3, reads DVKVTQSSRYLVKRTGEKVFLECVQDMDHENMFWYRQDPGLGLRLIYFSYDVKMKEKGDIPEGYSVSREKKERFSLILESASTNQTSMYLCATTRGNPGNTIYFGEGSWLTVV.

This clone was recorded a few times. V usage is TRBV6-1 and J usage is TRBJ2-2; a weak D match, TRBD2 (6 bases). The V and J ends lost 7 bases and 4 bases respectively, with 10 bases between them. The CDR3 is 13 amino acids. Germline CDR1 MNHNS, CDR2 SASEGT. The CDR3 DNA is TGTGCCAGCAACGTGGAGGGCACCGGGGAGCTGTTTTTT. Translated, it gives CASNVEGTGELFF.

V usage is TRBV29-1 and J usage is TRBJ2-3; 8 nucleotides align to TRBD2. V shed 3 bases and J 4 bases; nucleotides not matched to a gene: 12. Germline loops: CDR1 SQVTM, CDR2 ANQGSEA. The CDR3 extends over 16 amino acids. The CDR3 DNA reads TGCAGCGTTGAGAAGGGTGGGCGGGGGGCATCAGATACGCAGTATTTT. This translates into CSVEKGGRGASDTQYF.

This CDR3 reads CASSLGLATDTQYF. The CDR3 DNA follows: TGTGCCAGCAGCTTAGGACTAGCCACAGATACGCAGTATTTT. This rearrangement joins TRBV7-9 to TRBJ2-3; 7 bases are shared with TRBD2. CDR1 and CDR2 (germline): SEHNR, FQNEAQ (reference sequence). The CDR3 is 14 amino acids. V dropped 1 base and J dropped 2; count of bases not matched to a gene: 0.

The CDR3 coding sequence is TGTGCCAGTAACCTCAGATCGACAGGGGGCTTTCAGCCCCAGCATTTT. It encodes CASNLRSTGGFQPQHF. V gene TRBV19 combines with J gene TRBJ1-5; TRBD1 matches at 10 bases. Trimming removed 7 bases from V and 6 bases from J; junction bases left unmatched: 12. CDR1 LNHDA and CDR2 SQIVND come from the germline V gene (reference sequence). The CDR3 has 16 amino acids. The variable domain in full, with the rest retrieved from reference TRBV19 and TRBJ1-5, is DGGITQSPKYLFRKEGQNVTLSCEQNLNHDAMYWYRQDPGQGLRLIYYSQIVNDFQKGDIAEGYSVSREKKESFPLTVTSAQKNPTAFYLCASNLRSTGGFQPQHFGDGTRLSIL.

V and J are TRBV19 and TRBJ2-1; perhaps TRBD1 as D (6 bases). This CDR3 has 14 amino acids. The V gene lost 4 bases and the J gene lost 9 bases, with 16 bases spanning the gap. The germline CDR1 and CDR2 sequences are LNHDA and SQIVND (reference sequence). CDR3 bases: TGTGCCAGTAGTAAAAGACAGGCCTCTGGTGAGCAGTTCTTC. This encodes CASSKRQASGEQFF.

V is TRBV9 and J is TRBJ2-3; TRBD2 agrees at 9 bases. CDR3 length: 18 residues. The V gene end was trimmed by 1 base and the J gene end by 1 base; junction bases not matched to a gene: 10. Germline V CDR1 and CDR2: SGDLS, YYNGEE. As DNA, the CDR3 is TGTGCCAGCAGCGTACGCCTAGCGGGGCCCCGGGGCACAGATACGCAGTATTTT. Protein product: CASSVRLAGPRGTDTQYF.

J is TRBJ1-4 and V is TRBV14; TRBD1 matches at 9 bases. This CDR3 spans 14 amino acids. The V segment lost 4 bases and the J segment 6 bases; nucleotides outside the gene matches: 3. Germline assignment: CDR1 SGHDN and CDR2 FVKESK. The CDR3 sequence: CASSRDRVDEKLFF. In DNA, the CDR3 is TGTGCCAGCAGCCGGGACAGGGTGGATGAAAAACTGTTTTTT.

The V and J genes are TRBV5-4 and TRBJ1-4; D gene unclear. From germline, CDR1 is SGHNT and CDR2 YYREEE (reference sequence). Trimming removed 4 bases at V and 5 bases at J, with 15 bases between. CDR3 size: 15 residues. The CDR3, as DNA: TGTGCCAGCAGCGCATGGAGCAGCCCCAATGAAAAACTGTTTTTT. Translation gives CASSAWSSPNEKLFF. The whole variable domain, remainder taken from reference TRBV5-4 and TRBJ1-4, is ETGVTQSPTHLIKTRGQQVTLRCSSQSGHNTVSWYQQALGQGPQFIFQYYREEENGRGNFPPRFSGLQFPNYSSELNVNALELDDSALYLCASSAWSSPNEKLFFGSGTQLSVL.

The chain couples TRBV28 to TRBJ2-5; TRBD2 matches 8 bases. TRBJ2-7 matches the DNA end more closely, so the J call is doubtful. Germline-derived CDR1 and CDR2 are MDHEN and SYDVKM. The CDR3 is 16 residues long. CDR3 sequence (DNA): TGTGCCAGCAGTTTGCGGCCGGGACTAGTTAACTACGAGCAGTACTTC. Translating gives CASSLRPGLVNYEQYF.

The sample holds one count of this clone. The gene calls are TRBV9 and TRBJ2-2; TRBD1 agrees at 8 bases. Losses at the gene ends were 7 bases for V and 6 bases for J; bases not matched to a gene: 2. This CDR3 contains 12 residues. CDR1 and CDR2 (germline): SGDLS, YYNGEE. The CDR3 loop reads CASRTGPGELFF. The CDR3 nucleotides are TGTGCCAGCCGGACAGGGCCCGGGGAGCTGTTTTTT.

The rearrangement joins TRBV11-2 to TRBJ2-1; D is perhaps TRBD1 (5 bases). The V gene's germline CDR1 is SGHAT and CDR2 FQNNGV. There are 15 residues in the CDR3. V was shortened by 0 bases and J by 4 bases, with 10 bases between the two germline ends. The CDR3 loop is CASSLEGVLYNEQFF. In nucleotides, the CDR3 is TGTGCCAGCAGCTTAGAAGGGGTCTTATACAATGAGCAGTTCTTC.

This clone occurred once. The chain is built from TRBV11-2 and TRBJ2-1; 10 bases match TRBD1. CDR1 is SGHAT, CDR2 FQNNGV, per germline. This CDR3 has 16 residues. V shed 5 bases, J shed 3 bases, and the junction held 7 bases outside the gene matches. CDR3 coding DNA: TGTGCCAGCAGCAACGAGGGACAGGGGATCTACAATGAGCAGTTCTTC. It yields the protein CASSNEGQGIYNEQFF.

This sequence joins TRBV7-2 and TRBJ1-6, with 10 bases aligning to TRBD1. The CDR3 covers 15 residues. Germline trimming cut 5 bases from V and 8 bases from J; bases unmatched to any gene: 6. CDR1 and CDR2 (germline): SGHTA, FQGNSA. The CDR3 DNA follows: TGTGCCAGCAGCGAACGGGACAGGGGCTATTCACCCCTCCACTTT. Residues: CASSERDRGYSPLHF.

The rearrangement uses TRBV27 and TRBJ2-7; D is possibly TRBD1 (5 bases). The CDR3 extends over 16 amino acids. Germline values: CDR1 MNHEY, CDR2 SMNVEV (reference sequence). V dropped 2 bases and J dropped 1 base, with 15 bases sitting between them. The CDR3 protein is CASSLETGRSSYEQYF. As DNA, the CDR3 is TGTGCCAGCAGTTTAGAAACAGGACGGTCTTCCTACGAGCAGTACTTC.

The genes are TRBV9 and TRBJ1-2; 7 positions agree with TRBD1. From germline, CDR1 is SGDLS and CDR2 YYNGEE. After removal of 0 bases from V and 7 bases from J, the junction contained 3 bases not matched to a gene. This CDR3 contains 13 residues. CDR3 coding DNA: TGTGCCAGCAGCGTAGGACAGGGTCCTGGCTACACCTTC. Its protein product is CASSVGQGPGYTF.

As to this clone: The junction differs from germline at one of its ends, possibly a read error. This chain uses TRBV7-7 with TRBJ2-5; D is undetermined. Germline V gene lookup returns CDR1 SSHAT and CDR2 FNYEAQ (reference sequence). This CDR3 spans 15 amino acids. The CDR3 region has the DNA TGTGCTAGCAGCGTTAGTTCCCTGTACCAAGAGACCCAGTACTTC. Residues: CASSVSSLYQETQYF. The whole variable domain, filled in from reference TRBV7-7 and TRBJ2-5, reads GAGVSQSPRYKVTKRGQDVTLRCDPISSHATLYWYQQALGQGPEFLTYFNYEAQPDKSGLPSDRFSAERPEGSISTLTIQRTEQRDSAMYRCASSVSSLYQETQYFGPGTRLLVL.

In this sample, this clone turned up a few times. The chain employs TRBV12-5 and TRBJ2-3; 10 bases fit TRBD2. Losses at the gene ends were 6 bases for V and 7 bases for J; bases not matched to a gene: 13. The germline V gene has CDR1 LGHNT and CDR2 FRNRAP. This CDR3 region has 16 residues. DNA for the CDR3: TGTGCTAGTGGAAACACCTGGAGCGGGAGGGAGAATACGCAGTATTTT. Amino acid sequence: CASGNTWSGRENTQYF.

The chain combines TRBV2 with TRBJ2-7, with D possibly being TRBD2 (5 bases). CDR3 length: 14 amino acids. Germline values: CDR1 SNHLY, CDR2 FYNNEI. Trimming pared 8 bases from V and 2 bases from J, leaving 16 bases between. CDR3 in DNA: TGTGCCAGCGGACGGGGTGAACAGACCTACGAGCAGTACTTC. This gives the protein CASGRGEQTYEQYF.

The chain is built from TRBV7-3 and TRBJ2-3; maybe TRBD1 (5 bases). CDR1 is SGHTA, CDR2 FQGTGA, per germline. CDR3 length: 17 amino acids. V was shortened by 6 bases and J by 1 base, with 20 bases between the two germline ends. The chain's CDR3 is CASSQQAGIPGTDTQYF. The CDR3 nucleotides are TGTGCCAGCAGTCAACAGGCTGGGATCCCCGGCACAGATACGCAGTATTTT.